This T cell receptor beta chain was sequenced during a study of shared clonotypes between healthy human individuals. Study outcomes and limitations: A small donor pool kept down the genetic and exposure-history diversity that was represented.

Profiling relied on immunoSEQ multiplex PCR, and the TCRdb table lists in-frame clones only, not all of them. The sample carries some 480,000 clones, about 80% recorded once. The V gene lost 5 bases and the J gene lost 0 bases, with 15 bases spanning the gap. The CDR3 is 15 residues long. CDR1 GTSNPN and CDR2 SVGIG come from the germline V gene (reference sequence). This clone was counted once. As yet, its antigen is unknown. The source is a woman aged 40 to 50 in good health. Some clones in this sample may be carry-over from other donors' samples. Sequencing was done on a sample of PBMCs. The rearrangement joins TRBV30 to TRBJ2-3, with D tentatively TRBD1 or TRBD2 (7 bases each). This chain's CDR3 is CAWGRGGASTDTQYF. The CDR3 bases are TGTGCCTGGGGCAGGGGGGGAGCTAGCACAGATACGCAGTATTTT.